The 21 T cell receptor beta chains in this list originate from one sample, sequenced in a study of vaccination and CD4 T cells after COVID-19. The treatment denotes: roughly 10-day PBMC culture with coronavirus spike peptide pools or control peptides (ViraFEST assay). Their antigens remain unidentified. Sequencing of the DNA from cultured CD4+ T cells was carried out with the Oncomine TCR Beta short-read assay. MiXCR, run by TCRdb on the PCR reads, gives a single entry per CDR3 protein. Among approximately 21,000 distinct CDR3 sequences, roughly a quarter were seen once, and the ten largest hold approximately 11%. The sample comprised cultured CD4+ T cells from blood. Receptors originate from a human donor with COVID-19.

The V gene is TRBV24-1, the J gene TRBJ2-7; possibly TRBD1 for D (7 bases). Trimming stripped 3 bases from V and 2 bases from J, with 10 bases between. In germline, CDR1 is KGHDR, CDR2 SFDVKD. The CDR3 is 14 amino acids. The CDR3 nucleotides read TGTGCCACCAGTGATCGGAGGGGGCCCTACGAGCAGTACTTC. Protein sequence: CATSDRRGPYEQYF.

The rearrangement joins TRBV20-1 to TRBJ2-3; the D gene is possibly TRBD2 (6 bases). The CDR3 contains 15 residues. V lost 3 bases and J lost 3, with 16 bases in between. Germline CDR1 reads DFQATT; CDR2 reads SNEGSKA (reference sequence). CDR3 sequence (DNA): TGCAGTGCTAGTTCACCGGGGGTAGTAACAGATACGCAGTATTTT. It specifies CSASSPGVVTDTQYF.

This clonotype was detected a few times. The CDR3 nucleotides are TGTGCCAGCAGCTCTCCTTCACAGGGAGGAGGGTATGGCTACACCTTC. The encoded protein is CASSSPSQGGGYGYTF. This chain links TRBV7-9 with TRBJ1-2, with a weak D call TRBD1 (6 bases). The CDR3 has 16 residues. Between the trimmed V and J ends, which lost 4 bases and 5 bases, there was a span of 20 bases. Germline V gives CDR1 SEHNR, CDR2 FQNEAQ (reference sequence). The full variable domain, in which reference TRBV7-9 and TRBJ1-2 provide the parts outside the CDR3, is DTGVSQNPRHKITKRGQNVTFRCDPISEHNRLYWYRQTLGQGPEFLTYFQNEAQLEKSRLLSDRFSAERPKGSFSTLEIQRTEQGDSAMYLCASSSPSQGGGYGYTFGSGTRLTVV.

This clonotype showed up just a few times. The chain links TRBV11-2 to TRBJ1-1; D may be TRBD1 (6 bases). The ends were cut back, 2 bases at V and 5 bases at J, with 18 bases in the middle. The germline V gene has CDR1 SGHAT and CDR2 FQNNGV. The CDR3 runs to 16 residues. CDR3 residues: CASSLLIGRGATEAFF. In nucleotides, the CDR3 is TGTGCCAGCAGCTTATTGATCGGCAGGGGAGCAACTGAAGCTTTCTTT.

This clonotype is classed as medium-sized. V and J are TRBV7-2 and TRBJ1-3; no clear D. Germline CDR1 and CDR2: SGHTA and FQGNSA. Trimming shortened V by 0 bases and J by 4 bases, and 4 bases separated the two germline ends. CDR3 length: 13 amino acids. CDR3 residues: CASSLAGGNTIYF. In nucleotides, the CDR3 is TGTGCCAGCAGCTTAGCGGGCGGAAACACCATATATTTT.

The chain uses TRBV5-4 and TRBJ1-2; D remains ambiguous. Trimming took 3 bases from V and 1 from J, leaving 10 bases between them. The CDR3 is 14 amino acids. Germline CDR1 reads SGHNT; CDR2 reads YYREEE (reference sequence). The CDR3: CASSSTKGNYGYTF. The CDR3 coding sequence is TGTGCCAGCAGCTCAACAAAGGGTAACTATGGCTACACCTTC.

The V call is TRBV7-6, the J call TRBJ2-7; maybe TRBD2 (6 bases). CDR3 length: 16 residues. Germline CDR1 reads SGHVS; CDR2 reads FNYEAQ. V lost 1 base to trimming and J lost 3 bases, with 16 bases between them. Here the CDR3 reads CASSLVGGIQNYEQYF. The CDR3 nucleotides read TGTGCCAGCAGCTTAGTTGGGGGGATACAGAACTACGAGCAGTACTTC.

The CDR3: CASSYPGTDTQYF. CDR3 nucleotides: TGTGCCAGCAGTTACCCGGGGACAGATACGCAGTATTTT. This rearrangement joins TRBV6-5 to TRBJ2-3; D might be TRBD2 (5 bases). CDR1 and CDR2 from the germline V gene are MNHEY and SVGAGI. The CDR3 runs to 13 residues. The V end lost 2 bases, the J end lost 3 bases, and 6 bases lay between the germline ends.

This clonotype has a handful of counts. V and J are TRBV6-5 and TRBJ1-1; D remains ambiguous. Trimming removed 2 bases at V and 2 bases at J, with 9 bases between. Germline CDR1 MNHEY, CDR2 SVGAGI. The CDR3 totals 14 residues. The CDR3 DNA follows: TGTGCCAGCAGTTACAAATGGGAAAACACTGAAGCTTTCTTT. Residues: CASSYKWENTEAFF.

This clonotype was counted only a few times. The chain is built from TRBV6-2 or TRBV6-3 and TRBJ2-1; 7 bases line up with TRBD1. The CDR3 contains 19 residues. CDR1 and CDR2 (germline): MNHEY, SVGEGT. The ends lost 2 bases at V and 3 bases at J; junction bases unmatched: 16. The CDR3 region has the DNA TGTGCCAGCAGTTACCCACGCCGGGGACAGCTCATGGGCTACAATGAGCAGTTCTTC. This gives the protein CASSYPRRGQLMGYNEQFF.

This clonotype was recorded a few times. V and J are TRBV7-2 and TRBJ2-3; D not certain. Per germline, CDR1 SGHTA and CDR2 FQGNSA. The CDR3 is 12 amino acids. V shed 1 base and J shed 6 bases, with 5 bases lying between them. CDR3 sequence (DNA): TGTGCCAGCAGCTTAGAGGTTGATACGCAGTATTTT. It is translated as CASSLEVDTQYF.

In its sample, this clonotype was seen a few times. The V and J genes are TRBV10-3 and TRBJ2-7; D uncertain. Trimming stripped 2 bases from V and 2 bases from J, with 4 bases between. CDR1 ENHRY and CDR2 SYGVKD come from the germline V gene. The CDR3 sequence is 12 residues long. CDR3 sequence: CAISEGAYEQYF. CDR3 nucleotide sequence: TGTGCCATCAGTGAGGGCGCCTACGAGCAGTACTTC.

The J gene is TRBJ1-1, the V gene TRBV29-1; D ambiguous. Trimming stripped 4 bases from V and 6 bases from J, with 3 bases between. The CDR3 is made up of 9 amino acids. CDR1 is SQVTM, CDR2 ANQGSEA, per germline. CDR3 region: CSVGPEAFF. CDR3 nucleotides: TGCAGCGTTGGGCCTGAAGCTTTCTTT.

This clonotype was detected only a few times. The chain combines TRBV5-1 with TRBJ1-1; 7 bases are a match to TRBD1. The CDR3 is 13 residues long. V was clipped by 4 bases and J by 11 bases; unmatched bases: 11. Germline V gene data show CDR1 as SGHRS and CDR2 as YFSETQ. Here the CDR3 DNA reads TGCGCCAGCAGCGTCACAGGGGTCGGCGGGGCTTTCTTT. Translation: CASSVTGVGGAFF.

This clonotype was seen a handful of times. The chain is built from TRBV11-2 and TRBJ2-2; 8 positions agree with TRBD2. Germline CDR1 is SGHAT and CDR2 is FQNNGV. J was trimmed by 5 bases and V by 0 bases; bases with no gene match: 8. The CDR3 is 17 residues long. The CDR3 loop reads CASSLERAGGRTGELFF. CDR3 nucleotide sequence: TGTGCCAGCAGCTTAGAACGGGCGGGGGGACGGACCGGGGAGCTGTTTTTT.

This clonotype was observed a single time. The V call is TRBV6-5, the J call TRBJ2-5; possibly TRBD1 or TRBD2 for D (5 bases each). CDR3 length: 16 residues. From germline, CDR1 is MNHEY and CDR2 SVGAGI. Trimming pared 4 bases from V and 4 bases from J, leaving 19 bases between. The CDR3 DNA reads TGTGCCAGCAGTTGCCCTCGAGGGGCTTTTATAGAGACCCAGTACTTC. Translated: CASSCPRGAFIETQYF.

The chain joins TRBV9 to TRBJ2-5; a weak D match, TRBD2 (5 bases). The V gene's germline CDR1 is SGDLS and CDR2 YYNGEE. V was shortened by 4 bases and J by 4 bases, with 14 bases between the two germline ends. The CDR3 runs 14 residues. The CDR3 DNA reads TGTGCCAGCAGCAGAGGGCCGGACGGAGAGACCCAGTACTTC. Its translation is CASSRGPDGETQYF.

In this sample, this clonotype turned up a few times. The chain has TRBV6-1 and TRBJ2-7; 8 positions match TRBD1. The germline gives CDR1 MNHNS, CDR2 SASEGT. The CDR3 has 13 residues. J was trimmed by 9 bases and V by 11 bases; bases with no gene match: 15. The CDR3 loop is CASRGDRRSTQYF. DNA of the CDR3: TGTGCCTCCCGAGGGGACAGGAGATCCACGCAGTACTTC.

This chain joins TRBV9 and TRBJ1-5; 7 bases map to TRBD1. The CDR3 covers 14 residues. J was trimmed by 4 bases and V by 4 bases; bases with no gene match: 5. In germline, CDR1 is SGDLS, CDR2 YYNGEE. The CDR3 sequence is CASSSDRVNQPQHF. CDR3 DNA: TGTGCCAGCAGCTCCGACAGGGTGAATCAGCCCCAGCATTTT.

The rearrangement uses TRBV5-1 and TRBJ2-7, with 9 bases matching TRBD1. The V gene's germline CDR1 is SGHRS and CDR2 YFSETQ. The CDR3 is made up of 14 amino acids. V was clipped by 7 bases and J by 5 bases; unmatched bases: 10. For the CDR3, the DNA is TGCGCCAGCGCAACAGGGGGCGCATCCGACGAGCAGTACTTC. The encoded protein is CASATGGASDEQYF. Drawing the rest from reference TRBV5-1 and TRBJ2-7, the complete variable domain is KAGVTQTPRYLIKTRGQQVTLSCSPISGHRSVSWYQQTPGQGLQFLFEYFSETQRNKGNFPGRFSGRQFSNSRSEMNVSTLELGDSALYLCASATGGASDEQYFGPGTRLTVT.

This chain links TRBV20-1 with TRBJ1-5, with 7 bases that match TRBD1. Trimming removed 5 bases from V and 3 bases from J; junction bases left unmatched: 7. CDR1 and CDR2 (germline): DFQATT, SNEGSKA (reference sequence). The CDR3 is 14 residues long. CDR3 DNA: TGCAGTGCTGGAAGGACAGGCTCCAATCAGCCCCAGCATTTT. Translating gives CSAGRTGSNQPQHF.